These 24 T cell receptor beta chains were all obtained from the same sample, sequenced in a study of T-cell reconstitution after alpha-beta-depleted transplantation in children. Unique molecular identifiers were used in preparing the TCRbeta library. MiXCR was run by TCRdb on the PCR reads, yielding one entry per CDR3 protein. The sample has around 490,000 distinct CDR3 sequences; about an eighth are singletons. The sample consisted of PBMCs, mostly from graft donor cells, taken 180 days after TCRalphabeta/CD19-depleted stem cell transplant. The receptor set was obtained from a female patient between 2 and 15 years old who had a stem cell transplant for aplastic anemia, so the T cells may come from the graft donor.

The gene calls are TRBV28 and TRBJ2-7; D is uncertain. Per the germline V gene, CDR1 is MDHEN and CDR2 is SYDVKM. Trimming left V 5 bases short and J 2 bases short, with 16 bases between. The CDR3 has 15 residues. CDR3 nucleotide sequence: TGTGCCAGCAGTATGTGGACCATCAATCCCTACGAGCAGTACTTC. This codes for CASSMWTINPYEQYF.

The chain's CDR3 is CASSQDWSGEQFF. CDR3 sequence (DNA): TGTGCCAGCAGCCAAGACTGGTCGGGTGAGCAGTTCTTC. This chain connects TRBV4-2 to TRBJ2-1; D not certain. V lost 0 bases to trimming and J lost 9 bases, with 9 bases between them. CDR1 LGHNA and CDR2 YNFKEQ come from the germline V gene. This CDR3 region has 13 residues.

The V and J genes are TRBV4-3 and TRBJ2-1; tentatively, D is TRBD2 (6 bases). Trimming took off 1 base at V and 8 bases at J, with 21 bases between the two ends. This CDR3 comprises 17 residues. In germline, CDR1 is LGHNA, CDR2 YSLEER. This chain's CDR3 is CASSQVVFSGRGDEQFF. The CDR3, as DNA: TGCGCCAGCAGCCAAGTAGTGTTCTCCGGGAGAGGCGATGAGCAGTTCTTC.

The chain couples TRBV4-3 to TRBJ1-2, with D unresolved. The CDR3 is 16 residues long. Germline V gene lookup returns CDR1 LGHNA and CDR2 YSLEER. V dropped 1 base and J dropped 4 bases, with 16 bases sitting between them. The DNA for the CDR3 is TGCGCCAGCAGCCAAGCTCGGCCTCACCAAGGCTATGGCTACACCTTC. Translating it yields CASSQARPHQGYGYTF.

This clonotype has at least ten counts. V is TRBV12-3 or TRBV12-4 and J is TRBJ2-1; D gene uncertain. The CDR3 runs 16 residues. V lost 5 bases to trimming and J lost 6 bases, with 20 bases between them. The CDR3 is CASSPHLAPAANEQFF. Here the CDR3 DNA reads TGTGCCAGCAGTCCTCACCTGGCACCCGCCGCCAATGAGCAGTTCTTC.

The chain employs TRBV5-1 and TRBJ2-3; possibly TRBD2 for D (5 bases). Trimming removed 1 base from V and 0 bases from J, with 24 bases in between. Germline V lookup: CDR1 SGHRS, CDR2 YFSETQ. CDR3 length: 20 residues. As DNA, the CDR3 is TGCGCCAGCAGCTTGAATCGTCCGAGGGAGAATCCCCTTAGCACAGATACGCAGTATTTT. It is translated as CASSLNRPRENPLSTDTQYF.

This clonotype came up many times. The chain recombines TRBV20-1 with TRBJ2-1, with 7 bases identical to TRBD1. Looked up from germline, CDR1 is DFQATT and CDR2 is SNEGSKA (reference sequence). This CDR3 spans 14 amino acids. The V segment lost 0 bases and the J segment 7 bases; nucleotides outside the gene matches: 6. The CDR3 coding sequence is TGCAGTGCTAGAGATTCCACAGGGGAAAATGAGCAGTTCTTC. This codes for CSARDSTGENEQFF.

The rearrangement uses TRBV12-3 or TRBV12-4 and TRBJ1-2; no clear D gene. This CDR3 contains 13 residues. The germline V and J ends were trimmed by 5 bases and 10 bases, with 17 bases remaining between them. The CDR3 sequence: CASSPDGCRAYTF. The DNA of the CDR3 is TGTGCCAGCAGTCCGGACGGCTGCCGGGCCTACACCTTC.

This clonotype appeared many times. The V gene is TRBV5-1, the J gene TRBJ1-1; TRBD1 might be the D (6 bases). The CDR3 is 15 amino acids. V lost 2 bases and J 2 bases, leaving 13 bases between the germline ends. Germline V gene sequence: CDR1 SGHRS, CDR2 YFSETQ. The CDR3 here is CASSFTGHRNTEAFF. DNA for the CDR3: TGCGCCAGCAGCTTTACGGGACACCGAAACACTGAAGCTTTCTTT.

The chain carries TRBV10-3 and TRBJ2-4; 7 bases are shared with TRBD2. CDR3 length: 13 residues. Trimming removed 0 bases from V and 13 bases from J; junction bases left unmatched: 6. Germline V lookup: CDR1 ENHRY, CDR2 SYGVKD. For the CDR3, the DNA is TGTGCCATCAGTGAGTCGCTAGCGGAAGGGCAGTACTTC. Protein: CAISESLAEGQYF.

The chain links TRBV6-2 or TRBV6-3 to TRBJ2-1; weak D call: TRBD1 (5 bases). Germline CDR1 reads MNHEY; CDR2 reads SVGEGT. V lost 5 bases to trimming and J lost 4 bases, with 21 bases between them. The CDR3 is 17 amino acids. CDR3 DNA: TGTGCCAGCAGTAAGGCCTCCAGGGAACGGATGTACAATGAGCAGTTCTTC. This sequence encodes CASSKASRERMYNEQFF.

This clonotype was seen only a few times. J is TRBJ1-1 and V is TRBV21-1; the table calls TRBD1, which could not be checked here. TRBV21-1 is given as a pseudogene. The CDR3 covers 14 residues. The CDR3 bases are TGTGCCAGCAGCGGCTGTCCGGGACCCACGGGGGCTTTCTTT. Protein sequence: CASSGCPGPTGAFF.

The rearrangement links TRBV13 to TRBJ2-3; 8 bases line up with TRBD2. The germline V gene has CDR1 PRHDT and CDR2 FYEKMQ (reference sequence). CDR3 length: 15 residues. The J segment lost 2 bases and the V segment lost 5 bases, leaving 6 bases of the junction unmatched. The DNA of the CDR3 is TGTGCCAGCAGCCCCCCAGCGGGAGTCACAGATACGCAGTATTTT. Encoded protein: CASSPPAGVTDTQYF.

The V and J genes are TRBV20-1 and TRBJ2-1; 9 nucleotides line up with TRBD2. The V gene's germline CDR1 is DFQATT and CDR2 SNEGSKA (reference sequence). The CDR3 sequence is 16 residues long. Trimming removed 3 bases from V and 0 bases from J; junction bases left unmatched: 6. DNA of the CDR3: TGCAGTGCTAGTCCCCTTAGCGGGAGCTCCTACAATGAGCAGTTCTTC. Translated: CSASPLSGSSYNEQFF.

This clonotype has a handful of counts. The chain recombines TRBV6-6 with TRBJ2-7, with D maybe TRBD1 (5 bases). With 5 bases removed from V and 2 bases from J, the gap between germline ends came to 7 bases. CDR3 length: 12 amino acids. CDR1 and CDR2 from the germline V gene are MNHNY and SVGAGI (reference sequence). The CDR3 sequence: CASSGHTYEQYF. DNA of the CDR3: TGTGCCAGCAGTGGACACACCTACGAGCAGTACTTC.

This rearrangement joins TRBV10-3 to TRBJ2-1, with D perhaps TRBD2 (6 bases). Germline V lookup: CDR1 ENHRY, CDR2 SYGVKD. Trimming pared 3 bases from V and 5 bases from J, leaving 20 bases between. This CDR3 is 17 amino acids long. The CDR3 bases are TGTGCCATCAGTGACCGGTGGAGGGAGATACCAAACAATGAGCAGTTCTTC. Amino acid sequence: CAISDRWREIPNNEQFF.

This clonotype came up a few times. The chain joins TRBV28 to TRBJ1-2; 10 bases fit TRBD1. The V gene's germline CDR1 is MDHEN and CDR2 SYDVKM. The J segment lost 4 bases and the V segment lost 6 bases, leaving 8 bases of the junction unmatched. CDR3 length: 15 amino acids. DNA of the CDR3: TGTGCCAGCAGACCTGACAGGGGGCGAAGCTATGGCTACACCTTC. This codes for CASRPDRGRSYGYTF.

The chain uses TRBV7-2 and TRBJ2-7; a possible D gene is TRBD2 (5 bases). This CDR3 has 15 amino acids. CDR1 and CDR2 (germline): SGHTA, FQGNSA. Trimming took off 1 base at V and 4 bases at J, with 14 bases between the two ends. In DNA, the CDR3 is TGTGCCAGCAGCTTAGGGCTAGCCACTCAATACGAGCAGTACTTC. It codes for CASSLGLATQYEQYF.

At least ten counts were recorded for this clonotype. The V call is TRBV10-2, the J call TRBJ2-5, with 11 nucleotides matching TRBD2. V shed 3 bases, J shed 1 base, and the junction held 4 bases outside the gene matches. This CDR3 comprises 16 residues. The germline gives CDR1 WSHSY, CDR2 SAAADI. CDR3 nucleotides: TGCGCCAGCAGTGATCGACTAGCGGGGCTCCAAGAGACCCAGTACTTC. Translated: CASSDRLAGLQETQYF.

This clonotype was seen more than once but under ten times. The CDR3 region has the DNA TGCGCCAGCAGCTCCGGGACTAGCGTCTCCTACGAGCAGTACTTC. Translated, it gives CASSSGTSVSYEQYF. The rearrangement uses TRBV5-1 and TRBJ2-7, with 10 bases aligning to TRBD2. This CDR3 is built from 15 residues. The ends lost 3 bases at V and 0 bases at J; junction bases unmatched: 3. Germline CDR1 is SGHRS and CDR2 is YFSETQ.

Only a few counts were recorded for this clonotype. The J gene is TRBJ2-6, the V gene TRBV5-6, with TRBD1 matching over 9 bases. The CDR3 has 18 residues. Germline loops: CDR1 SGHDT, CDR2 YYEEEE. Trimming removed 2 bases from V and 1 base from J; junction bases left unmatched: 7. CDR3 residues: CASSFPGQGRSGANVLTF. The CDR3 region has the DNA TGTGCCAGCAGCTTTCCGGGACAGGGTCGGTCTGGGGCCAACGTCCTGACTTTC.

The chain links TRBV7-2 to TRBJ2-3; D is perhaps TRBD2 (5 bases). CDR1 and CDR2 from the germline V gene are SGHTA and FQGNSA. Trimming took off 1 base at V and 2 bases at J, with 13 bases between the two ends. The CDR3 totals 16 residues. The DNA of the CDR3 is TGTGCCAGCAGCTTAGTTGGTAGCGCGAACACAGATACGCAGTATTTT. As protein: CASSLVGSANTDTQYF.

This clonotype was detected many times. The gene calls are TRBV7-8 and TRBJ2-7; 7 positions match TRBD1. The CDR3 has 14 amino acids. Trimming took 5 bases from V and 2 from J; bases not matched to a gene: 6. Per the germline V gene, CDR1 is SGHVS and CDR2 is FQNEAQ. DNA of the CDR3: TGTGCCAGCAGCCCCAGACAGGGAGCCTACGAGCAGTACTTC. The encoded protein is CASSPRQGAYEQYF.

This chain joins TRBV6-1 and TRBJ2-1; D may be TRBD1 or TRBD2 (6 bases each). The V gene's germline CDR1 is MNHNS and CDR2 SASEGT. The CDR3 consists of 14 residues. V was cut by 8 bases and J by 1 base, with 12 bases left in between. Here the CDR3 reads CASQEGGSYNEQFF. As DNA, the CDR3 is TGTGCCAGCCAAGAAGGGGGGTCCTACAATGAGCAGTTCTTC.